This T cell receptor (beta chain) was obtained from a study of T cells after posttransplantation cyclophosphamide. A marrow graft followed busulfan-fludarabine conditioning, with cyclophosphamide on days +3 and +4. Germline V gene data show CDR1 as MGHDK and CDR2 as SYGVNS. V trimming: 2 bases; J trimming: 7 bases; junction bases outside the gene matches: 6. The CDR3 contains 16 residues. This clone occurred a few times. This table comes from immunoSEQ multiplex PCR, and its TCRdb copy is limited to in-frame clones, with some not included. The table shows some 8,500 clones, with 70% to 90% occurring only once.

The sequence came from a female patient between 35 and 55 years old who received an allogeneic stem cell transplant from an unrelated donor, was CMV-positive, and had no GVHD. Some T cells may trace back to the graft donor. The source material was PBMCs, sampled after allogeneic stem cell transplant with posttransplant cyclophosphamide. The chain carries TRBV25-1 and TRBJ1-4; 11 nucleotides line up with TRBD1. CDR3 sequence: CASSEPSDRGREKLFF. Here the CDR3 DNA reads TGTGCCAGCAGTGAACCCTCGGACAGGGGGCGTGAAAAACTGTTTTTT.